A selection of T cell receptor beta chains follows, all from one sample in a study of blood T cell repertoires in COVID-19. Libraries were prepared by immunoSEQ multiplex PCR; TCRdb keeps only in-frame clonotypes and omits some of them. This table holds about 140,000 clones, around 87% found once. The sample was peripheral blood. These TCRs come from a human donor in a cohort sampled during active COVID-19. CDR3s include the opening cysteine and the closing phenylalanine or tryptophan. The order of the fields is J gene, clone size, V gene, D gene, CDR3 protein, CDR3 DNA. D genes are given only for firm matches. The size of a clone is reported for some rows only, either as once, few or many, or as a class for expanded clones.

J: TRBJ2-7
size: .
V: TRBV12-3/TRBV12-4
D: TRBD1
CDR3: CASSFTGGEQYF
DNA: TGTGCCAGCAGTTTTACAGGGGGCGAGCAGTACTTC

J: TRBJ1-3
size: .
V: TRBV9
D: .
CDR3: CASSHSKKGNTIYF
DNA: TGTGCCAGCAGCCATAGCAAGAAAGGAAACACCATATATTTT

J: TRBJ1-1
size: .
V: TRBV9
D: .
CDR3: CASSAGGGTEAFF
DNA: TGTGCCAGCAGCGCGGGAGGGGGCACTGAAGCTTTCTTT

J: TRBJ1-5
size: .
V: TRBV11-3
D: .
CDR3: CASSSAQGFGNQPQHF
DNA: TGTGCCAGCAGCTCGGCACAGGGATTCGGCAATCAGCCCCAGCATTTT

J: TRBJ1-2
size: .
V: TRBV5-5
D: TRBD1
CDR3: CASSLAVGGGSGYTF
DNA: TGTGCCAGCAGCTTGGCAGTCGGAGGGGGCAGTGGCTACACCTTC

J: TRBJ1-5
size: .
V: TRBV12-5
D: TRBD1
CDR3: CASGPDRVAQPQHF
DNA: TGTGCTAGTGGTCCGGACAGGGTGGCTCAGCCCCAGCATTTT

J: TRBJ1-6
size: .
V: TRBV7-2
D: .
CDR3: CASSALSDSPLHF
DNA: TGTGCCAGCAGCGCCCTCAGTGATTCACCCCTCCACTTT

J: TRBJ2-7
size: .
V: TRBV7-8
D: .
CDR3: CASSGPTLRDTSSYEQYF
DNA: TGTGCCAGCAGCGGCCCCACATTAAGGGACACGTCTTCCTACGAGCAGTACTTC

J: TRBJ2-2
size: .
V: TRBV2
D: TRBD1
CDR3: CASRGRGRTGELFF
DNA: TGTGCCAGCAGGGGCAGGGGGCGCACCGGGGAGCTGTTTTTT

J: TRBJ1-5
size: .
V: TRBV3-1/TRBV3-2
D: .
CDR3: CASSRDNRQPQHF
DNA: TGTGCCAGCAGCCGGGACAACCGTCAGCCCCAGCATTTT

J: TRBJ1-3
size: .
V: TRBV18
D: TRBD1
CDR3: CASSQIQGTSGNTIYF
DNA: TGTGCCAGCTCACAGATACAGGGGACCTCTGGAAACACCATATATTTT

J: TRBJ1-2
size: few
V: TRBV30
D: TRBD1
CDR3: CAWSAGGAGYGYTF
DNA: TGTGCCTGGAGTGCAGGGGGCGCCGGCTATGGCTACACCTTC

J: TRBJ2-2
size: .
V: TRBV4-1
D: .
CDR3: CASSPLQIWDTGELFF
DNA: TGCGCCAGCAGCCCCCTACAGATTTGGGACACCGGGGAGCTGTTTTTT

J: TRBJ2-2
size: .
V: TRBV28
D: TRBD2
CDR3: CASSLWGLAGQNFTGELFF
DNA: TGTGCCAGCAGTTTGTGGGGACTAGCGGGACAAAACTTCACCGGGGAGCTGTTTTTT

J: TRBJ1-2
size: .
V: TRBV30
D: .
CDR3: CAWSVNWGRGGYTF
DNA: TGTGCCTGGAGTGTAAATTGGGGGAGGGGTGGCTACACCTTC

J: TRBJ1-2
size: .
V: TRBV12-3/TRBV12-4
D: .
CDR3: CASSPTGHYGYTF
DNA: TGTGCCAGCAGTCCAACAGGGCACTATGGCTACACCTTC

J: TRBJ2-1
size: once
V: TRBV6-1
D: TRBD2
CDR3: CASSESGVYNEQFF
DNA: TGTGCCAGCAGTGAAAGCGGGGTCTACAATGAGCAGTTCTTC

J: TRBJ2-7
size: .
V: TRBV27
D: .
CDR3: CASSFWSGSVYEQYF
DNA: TGTGCCAGCAGTTTTTGGTCGGGGTCTGTCTACGAGCAGTACTTC

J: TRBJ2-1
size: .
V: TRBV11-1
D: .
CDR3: CASSLGQVNEQFF
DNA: TGTGCCAGCAGCTTAGGGCAGGTCAATGAGCAGTTCTTC

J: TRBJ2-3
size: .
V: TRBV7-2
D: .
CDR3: CASSLGAGITDTQYF
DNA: TGTGCCAGCAGCTTAGGAGCCGGGATCACAGATACGCAGTATTTT

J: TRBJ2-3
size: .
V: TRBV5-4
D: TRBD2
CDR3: CASGLRGGGRDTQYF
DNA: TGTGCCAGCGGCCTGAGGGGCGGGGGTCGGGATACGCAGTATTTT

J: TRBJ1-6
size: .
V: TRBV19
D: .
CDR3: CASSLPWASSYNSPLHF
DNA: TGTGCCAGTAGTCTTCCGTGGGCGAGCTCCTATAATTCACCCCTCCACTTT

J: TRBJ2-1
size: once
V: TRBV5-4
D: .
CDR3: CASSLIGGPGDEQFF
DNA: TGTGCCAGCAGCCTGATCGGGGGGCCGGGCGATGAGCAGTTCTTC

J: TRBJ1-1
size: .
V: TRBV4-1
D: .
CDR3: CASSQDMGASTEAFF
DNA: TGCGCCAGCAGCCAAGATATGGGGGCGAGCACTGAAGCTTTCTTT

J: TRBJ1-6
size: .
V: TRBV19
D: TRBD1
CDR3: CASSTTGDSPLHF
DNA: TGTGCCAGTAGTACTACAGGGGACTCACCCCTCCACTTT

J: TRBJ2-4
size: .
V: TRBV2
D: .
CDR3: CASSLGQGGVNIQYF
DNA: TGTGCCAGCAGCCTAGGACAGGGAGGGGTAAACATTCAGTACTTC

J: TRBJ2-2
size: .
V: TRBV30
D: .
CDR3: CAWSSAVKNGELFF
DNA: TGTGCCTGGAGTAGCGCAGTTAAGAACGGGGAGCTGTTTTTT

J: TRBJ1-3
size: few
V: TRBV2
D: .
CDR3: CASRSLYAGDGSGNTIYF
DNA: TGTGCCAGCAGATCACTTTATGCAGGGGATGGCTCTGGAAACACCATATATTTT

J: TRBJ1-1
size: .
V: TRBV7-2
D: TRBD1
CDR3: CASSLGTTGVTEAFF
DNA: TGTGCCAGCAGCTTAGGGACTACAGGGGTCACTGAAGCTTTCTTT

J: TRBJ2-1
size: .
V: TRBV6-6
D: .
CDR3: CASSFVGDYNEQFF
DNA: TGTGCCAGCAGTTTCGTGGGAGACTACAATGAGCAGTTCTTC

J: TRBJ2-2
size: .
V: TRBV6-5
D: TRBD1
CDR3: CASMSGQSTGELFF
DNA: TGTGCCAGCATGTCGGGACAGAGTACCGGGGAGCTGTTTTTT

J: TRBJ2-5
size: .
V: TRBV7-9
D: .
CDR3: CASSLVWAGETQYF
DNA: TGTGCCAGCAGCTTAGTTTGGGCGGGGGAGACCCAGTACTTC

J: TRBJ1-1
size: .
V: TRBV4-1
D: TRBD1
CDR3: CASSQGQGARGTEAFF
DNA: TGCGCCAGCAGCCAAGGACAGGGGGCCCGAGGCACTGAAGCTTTCTTT

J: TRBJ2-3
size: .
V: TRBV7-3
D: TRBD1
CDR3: CASSPSGQGTDTQYF
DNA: TGTGCCAGCAGCCCGAGCGGACAGGGCACAGATACGCAGTATTTT

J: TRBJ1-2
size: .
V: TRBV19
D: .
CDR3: CASRTGNYGYTF
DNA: TGTGCCAGTAGGACGGGGAACTATGGCTACACCTTC

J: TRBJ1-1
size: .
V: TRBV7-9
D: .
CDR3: CASSPRGTERTEAFF
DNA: TGTGCCAGCAGCCCGCGGGGGACGGAGCGCACTGAAGCTTTCTTT

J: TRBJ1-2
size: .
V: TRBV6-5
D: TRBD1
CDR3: CASSYSGQDSFYGYTF
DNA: TGTGCCAGCAGTTACTCGGGACAGGATAGTTTCTATGGCTACACCTTC